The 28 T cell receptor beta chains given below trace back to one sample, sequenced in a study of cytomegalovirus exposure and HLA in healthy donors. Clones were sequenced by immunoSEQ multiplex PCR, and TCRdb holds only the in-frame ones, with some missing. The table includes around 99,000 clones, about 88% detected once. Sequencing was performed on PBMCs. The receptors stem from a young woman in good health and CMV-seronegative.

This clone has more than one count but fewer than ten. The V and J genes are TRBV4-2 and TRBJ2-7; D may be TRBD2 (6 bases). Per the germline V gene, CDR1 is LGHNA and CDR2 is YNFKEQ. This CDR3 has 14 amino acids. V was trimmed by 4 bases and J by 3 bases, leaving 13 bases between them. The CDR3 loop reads CASSPGTEVYEQYF. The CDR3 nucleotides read TGTGCCAGCAGCCCGGGGACTGAAGTCTACGAGCAGTACTTC.

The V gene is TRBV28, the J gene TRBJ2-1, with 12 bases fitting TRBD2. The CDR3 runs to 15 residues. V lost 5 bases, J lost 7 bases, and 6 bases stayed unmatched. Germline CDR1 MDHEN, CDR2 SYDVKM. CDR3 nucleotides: TGTGCCAGCAGTGATCTAGCGGGGGGGGAGAATGAGCAGTTCTTC. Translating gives CASSDLAGGENEQFF.

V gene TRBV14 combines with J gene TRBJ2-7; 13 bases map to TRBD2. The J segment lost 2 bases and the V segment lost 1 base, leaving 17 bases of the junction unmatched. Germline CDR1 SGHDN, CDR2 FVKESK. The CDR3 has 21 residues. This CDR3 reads CASSQVDGKLAGGRSTYEQYF. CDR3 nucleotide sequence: TGTGCCAGCAGCCAAGTCGATGGGAAACTAGCGGGAGGGCGGAGTACCTACGAGCAGTACTTC.

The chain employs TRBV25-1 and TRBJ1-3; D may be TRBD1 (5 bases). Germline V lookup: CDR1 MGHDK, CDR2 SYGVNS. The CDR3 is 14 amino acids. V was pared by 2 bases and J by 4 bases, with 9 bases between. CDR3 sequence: CASSEEGAGNTIYF. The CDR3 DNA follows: TGTGCCAGCAGTGAAGAAGGGGCCGGAAACACCATATATTTT.

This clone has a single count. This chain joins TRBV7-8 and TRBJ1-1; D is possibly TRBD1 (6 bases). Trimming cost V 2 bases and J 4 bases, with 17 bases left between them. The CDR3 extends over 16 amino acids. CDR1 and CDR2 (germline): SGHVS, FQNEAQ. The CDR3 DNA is TGTGCCAGCAGCTTATTTCCCCGGAGGGGGGGCACTGAAGCTTTCTTT. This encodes CASSLFPRRGGTEAFF.

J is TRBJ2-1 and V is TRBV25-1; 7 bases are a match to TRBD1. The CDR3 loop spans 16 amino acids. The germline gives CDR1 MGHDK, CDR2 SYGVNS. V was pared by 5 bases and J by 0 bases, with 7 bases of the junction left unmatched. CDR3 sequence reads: CASSLTTGNSYNEQFF. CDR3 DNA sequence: TGTGCCAGCAGTCTTACGACAGGGAACTCCTACAATGAGCAGTTCTTC.

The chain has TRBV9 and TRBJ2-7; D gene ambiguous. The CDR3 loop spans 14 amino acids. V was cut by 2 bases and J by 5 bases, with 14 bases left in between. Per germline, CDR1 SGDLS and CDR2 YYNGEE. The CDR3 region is CASSVTHSSNEQYF. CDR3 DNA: TGTGCCAGCAGCGTTACTCACAGCTCGAACGAGCAGTACTTC.

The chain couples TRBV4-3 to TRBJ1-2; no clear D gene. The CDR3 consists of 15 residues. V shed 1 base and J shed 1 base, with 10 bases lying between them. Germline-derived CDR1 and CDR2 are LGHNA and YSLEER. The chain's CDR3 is CASSQVTDLNYGYTF. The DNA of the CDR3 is TGCGCCAGCAGCCAAGTCACAGATCTTAACTATGGCTACACCTTC.

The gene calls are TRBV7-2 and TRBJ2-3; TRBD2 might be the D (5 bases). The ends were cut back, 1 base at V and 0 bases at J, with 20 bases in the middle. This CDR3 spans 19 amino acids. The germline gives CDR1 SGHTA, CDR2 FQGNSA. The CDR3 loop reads CASSLGPLFGSVSTDTQYF. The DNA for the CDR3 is TGTGCCAGCAGCTTAGGCCCCCTCTTTGGGAGCGTCAGCACAGATACGCAGTATTTT.

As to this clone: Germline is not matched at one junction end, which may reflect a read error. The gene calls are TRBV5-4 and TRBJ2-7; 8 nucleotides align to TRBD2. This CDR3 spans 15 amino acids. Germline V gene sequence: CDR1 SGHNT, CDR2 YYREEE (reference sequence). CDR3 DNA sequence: TGTGCCAGCAGCTTTAGCGGGACCTCCTATTACGACGAGAACTTC. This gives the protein CASSFSGTSYYDENF.

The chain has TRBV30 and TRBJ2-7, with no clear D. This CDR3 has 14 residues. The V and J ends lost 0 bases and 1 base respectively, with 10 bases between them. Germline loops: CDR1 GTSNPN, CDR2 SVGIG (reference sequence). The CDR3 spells CAWSVGRLSYEQYF. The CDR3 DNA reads TGTGCCTGGAGTGTAGGTAGACTTTCCTACGAGCAGTACTTC.

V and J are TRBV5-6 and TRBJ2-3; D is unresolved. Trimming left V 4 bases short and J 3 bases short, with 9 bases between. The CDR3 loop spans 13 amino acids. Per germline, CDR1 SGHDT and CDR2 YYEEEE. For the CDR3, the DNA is TGTGCCAGCAGCCCCCTCAGGACAGATACGCAGTATTTT. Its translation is CASSPLRTDTQYF.

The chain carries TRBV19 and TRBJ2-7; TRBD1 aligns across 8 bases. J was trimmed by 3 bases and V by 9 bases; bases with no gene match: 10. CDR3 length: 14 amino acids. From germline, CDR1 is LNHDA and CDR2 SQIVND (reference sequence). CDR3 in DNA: TGTGCCAGCTCGATAGGAGGACAGGGCTACGAGCAGTACTTC. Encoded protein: CASSIGGQGYEQYF.

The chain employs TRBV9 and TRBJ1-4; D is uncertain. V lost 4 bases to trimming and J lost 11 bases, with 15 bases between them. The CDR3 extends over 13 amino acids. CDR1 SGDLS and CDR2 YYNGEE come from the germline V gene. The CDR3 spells CASSPRDSNKLFF. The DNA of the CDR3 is TGTGCCAGCAGCCCGAGGGATTCCAACAAACTGTTTTTT. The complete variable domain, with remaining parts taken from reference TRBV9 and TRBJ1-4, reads DSGVTQTPKHLITATGQRVTLRCSPRSGDLSVYWYQQSLDQGLQFLIQYYNGEERAKGNILERFSAQQFPDLHSELNLSSLELGDSALYFCASSPRDSNKLFFGSGTQLSVL.

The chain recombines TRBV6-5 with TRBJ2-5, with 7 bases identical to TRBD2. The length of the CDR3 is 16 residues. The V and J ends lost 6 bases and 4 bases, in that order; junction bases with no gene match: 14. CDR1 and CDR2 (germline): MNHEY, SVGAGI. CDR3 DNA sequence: TGTGCCAGCAGATACGGGAGGATAGGGAAGGGAGAGACCCAGTACTTC. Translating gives CASRYGRIGKGETQYF.

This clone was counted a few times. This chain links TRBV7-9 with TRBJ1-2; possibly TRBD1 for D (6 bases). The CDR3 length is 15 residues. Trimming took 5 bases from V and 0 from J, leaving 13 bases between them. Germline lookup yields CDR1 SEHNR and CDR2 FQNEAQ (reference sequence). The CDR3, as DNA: TGTGCCAGCAGCCCCCCACAGGGAGCTAACTATGGCTACACCTTC. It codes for CASSPPQGANYGYTF. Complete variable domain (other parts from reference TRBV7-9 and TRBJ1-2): DTGVSQNPRHKITKRGQNVTFRCDPISEHNRLYWYRQTLGQGPEFLTYFQNEAQLEKSRLLSDRFSAERPKGSFSTLEIQRTEQGDSAMYLCASSPPQGANYGYTFGSGTRLTVV.

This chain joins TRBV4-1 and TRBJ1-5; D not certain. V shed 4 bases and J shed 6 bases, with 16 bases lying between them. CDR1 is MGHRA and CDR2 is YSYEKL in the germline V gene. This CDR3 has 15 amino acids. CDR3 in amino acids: CASSPGWRSVQPQHF. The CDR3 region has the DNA TGCGCCAGCAGCCCGGGGTGGAGGAGTGTTCAGCCCCAGCATTTT.

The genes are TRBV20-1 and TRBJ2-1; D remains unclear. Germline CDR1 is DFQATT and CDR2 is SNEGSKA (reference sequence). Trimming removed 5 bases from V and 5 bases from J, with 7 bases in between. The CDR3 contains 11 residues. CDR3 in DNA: TGCAGTGCTCACTACCACAATGAGCAGTTCTTC. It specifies CSAHYHNEQFF.

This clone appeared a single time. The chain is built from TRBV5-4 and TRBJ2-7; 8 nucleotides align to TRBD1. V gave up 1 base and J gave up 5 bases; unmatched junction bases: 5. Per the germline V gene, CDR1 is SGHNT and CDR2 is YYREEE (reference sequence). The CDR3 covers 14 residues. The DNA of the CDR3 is TGTGCCAGCAGCTTGTTGACAGGGGAGGACGAGCAGTACTTC. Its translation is CASSLLTGEDEQYF. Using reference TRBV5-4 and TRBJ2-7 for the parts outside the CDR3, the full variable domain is ETGVTQSPTHLIKTRGQQVTLRCSSQSGHNTVSWYQQALGQGPQFIFQYYREEENGRGNFPPRFSGLQFPNYSSELNVNALELDDSALYLCASSLLTGEDEQYFGPGTRLTVT.

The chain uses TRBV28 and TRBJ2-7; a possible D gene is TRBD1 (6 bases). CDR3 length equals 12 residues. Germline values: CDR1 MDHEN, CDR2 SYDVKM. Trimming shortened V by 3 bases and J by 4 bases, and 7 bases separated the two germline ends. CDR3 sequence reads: CASSFGQYEQYF. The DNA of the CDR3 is TGTGCCAGCAGTTTCGGACAGTACGAGCAGTACTTC.

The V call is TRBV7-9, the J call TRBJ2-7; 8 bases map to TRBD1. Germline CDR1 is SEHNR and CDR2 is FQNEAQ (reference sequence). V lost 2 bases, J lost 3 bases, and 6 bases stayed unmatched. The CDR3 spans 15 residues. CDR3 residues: CASSLLRQGYYEQYF. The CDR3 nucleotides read TGTGCCAGCAGCTTACTGAGACAGGGGTACTACGAGCAGTACTTC.

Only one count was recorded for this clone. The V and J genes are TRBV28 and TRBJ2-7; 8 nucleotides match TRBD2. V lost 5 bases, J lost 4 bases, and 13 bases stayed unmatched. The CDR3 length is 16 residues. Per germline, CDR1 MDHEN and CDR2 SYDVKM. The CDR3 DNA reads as TGTGCCAGCAGTCCACGCCAAAGCGGGAGAAGATACGAGCAGTACTTC. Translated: CASSPRQSGRRYEQYF.

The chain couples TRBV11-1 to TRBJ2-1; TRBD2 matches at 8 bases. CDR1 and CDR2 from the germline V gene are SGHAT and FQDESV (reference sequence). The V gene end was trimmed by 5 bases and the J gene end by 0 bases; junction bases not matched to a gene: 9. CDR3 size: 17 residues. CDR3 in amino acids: CASSLLAGHLSYNEQFF. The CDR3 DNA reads TGTGCCAGCAGCCTATTAGCGGGACACCTCTCCTACAATGAGCAGTTCTTC.

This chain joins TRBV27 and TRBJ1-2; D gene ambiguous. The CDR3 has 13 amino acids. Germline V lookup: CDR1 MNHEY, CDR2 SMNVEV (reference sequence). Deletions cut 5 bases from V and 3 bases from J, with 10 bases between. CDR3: CASSPPSYYGYTF. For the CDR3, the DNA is TGTGCCAGCAGTCCGCCTAGCTACTATGGCTACACCTTC.

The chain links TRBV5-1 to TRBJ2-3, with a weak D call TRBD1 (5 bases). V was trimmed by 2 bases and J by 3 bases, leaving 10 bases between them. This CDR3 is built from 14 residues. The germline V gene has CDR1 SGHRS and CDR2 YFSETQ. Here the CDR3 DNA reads TGCGCCAGCAGCTTCCAGGGTATTACAGATACGCAGTATTTT. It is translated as CASSFQGITDTQYF.

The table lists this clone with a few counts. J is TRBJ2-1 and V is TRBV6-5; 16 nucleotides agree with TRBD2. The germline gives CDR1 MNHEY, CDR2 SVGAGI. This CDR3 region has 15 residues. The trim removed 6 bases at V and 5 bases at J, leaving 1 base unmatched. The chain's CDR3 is CASRGLAGGHNEQFF. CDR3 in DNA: TGTGCCAGCAGGGGACTAGCGGGGGGGCACAATGAGCAGTTCTTC.

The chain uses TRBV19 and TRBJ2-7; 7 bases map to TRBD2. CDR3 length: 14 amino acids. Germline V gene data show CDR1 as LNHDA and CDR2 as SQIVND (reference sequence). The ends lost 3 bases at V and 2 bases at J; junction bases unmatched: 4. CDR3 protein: CASSIGGGAYEQYF. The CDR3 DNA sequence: TGTGCCAGTAGTATTGGGGGGGGAGCCTACGAGCAGTACTTC.

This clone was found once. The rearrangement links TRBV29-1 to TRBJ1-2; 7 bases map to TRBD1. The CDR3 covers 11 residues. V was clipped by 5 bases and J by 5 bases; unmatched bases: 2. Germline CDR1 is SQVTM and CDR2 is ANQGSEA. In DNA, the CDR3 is TGCAGCGTTTTGACAGGGTATGGCTACACCTTC. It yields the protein CSVLTGYGYTF.